These 8 T cell receptor beta chains share one sample of origin, sequenced in a study of graft-versus-host responses after intestinal transplantation. Repertoires were generated with immunoSEQ multiplex PCR, while TCRdb's copy carries only in-frame clones and drops some. The table includes about 110,000 clones, about 93% detected once. What these receptors recognize is not known. This sample comprised unstimulated CD8+ T cells sorted from spleen or lymph node cells, obtained before intestinal transplant. The receptors come from a human donor who received an intestinal transplant.

The gene calls are TRBV12-5 and TRBJ1-1, with D perhaps TRBD1 (6 bases). CDR3 size: 15 residues. Trimming shortened V by 1 base and J by 10 bases, and 19 bases separated the two germline ends. CDR1 and CDR2 from the germline V gene are LGHNT and FRNRAP. In DNA form, the CDR3 reads TGTGCTAGTGGTTTGGGGGTACAGGTTGGGGGCGTAGCTTTCTTT. Translating gives CASGLGVQVGGVAFF.

This chain links TRBV7-6 with TRBJ1-2; tentatively, D is TRBD1 (6 bases). CDR3 length equals 15 residues. V shed 4 bases and J shed 5 bases, with 17 bases lying between them. Germline values: CDR1 SGHVS, CDR2 FNYEAQ. The CDR3 is CASSSEAGTKYGYTF. DNA of the CDR3: TGTGCCAGCAGCTCGGAAGCCGGGACAAAATATGGCTACACCTTC.

This chain links TRBV9 with TRBJ1-2; 7 nucleotides line up with TRBD1. V lost 4 bases to trimming and J lost 4 bases; unmatched junction nucleotides: 10. Per germline, CDR1 SGDLS and CDR2 YYNGEE. The CDR3 spans 15 residues. The DNA for the CDR3 is TGTGCCAGCAGCTCTCTGGGGGACAGATTCTATGGCTACACCTTC. Its protein product is CASSSLGDRFYGYTF.

The chain uses TRBV6-5 and TRBJ2-7; TRBD2 aligns across 8 bases. Looked up from germline, CDR1 is MNHEY and CDR2 is SVGAGI. J gave up 3 bases and V 6 bases, and 10 bases lay outside the gene matches. There are 15 residues in the CDR3. The CDR3 protein is CASSHTGGASYEQYF. CDR3 coding DNA: TGTGCCAGCAGCCACACGGGGGGGGCGAGCTACGAGCAGTACTTC.

This rearrangement joins TRBV30 to TRBJ1-1; weak D call: TRBD1 (5 bases). The CDR3 contains 11 residues. The germline gives CDR1 GTSNPN, CDR2 SVGIG (reference sequence). The CDR3 here is CAFRAEDQAFF. The DNA for the CDR3 is TGTGCTTTCAGGGCCGAGGACCAGGCTTTCTTT.

The V call is TRBV25-1, the J call TRBJ2-1, with 7 nucleotides matching TRBD2. The CDR3 runs to 16 residues. V trimming: 1 base; J trimming: 2 bases; junction bases outside the gene matches: 5. The germline gives CDR1 MGHDK, CDR2 SYGVNS. The CDR3 DNA follows: TGTGCCAGCAGTGAATCTTTGGGGACTACCTACAATGAGCAGTTCTTC. It codes for CASSESLGTTYNEQFF.

This rearrangement joins TRBV30 to TRBJ2-6; TRBD1 agrees at 7 bases. The CDR3 consists of 14 residues. The junction had 5 bases not matched to a gene; V was cut back by 5 bases and J by 4 bases. From germline, CDR1 is GTSNPN and CDR2 SVGIG (reference sequence). Written as DNA, the CDR3 is TGTGCCTGGGAAACAGGGGCCGGGGCCAACGTCCTGACTTTC. It specifies CAWETGAGANVLTF.

This chain joins TRBV2 and TRBJ2-1; no clear D gene. The CDR3 loop spans 12 amino acids. Germline CDR1 and CDR2: SNHLY and FYNNEI. The V gene lost 9 bases and the J gene lost 7 bases, with 13 bases spanning the gap. The CDR3 DNA reads as TGTGCCAGGAACCACCTCGGGAATGAGCAGTTCTTC. It yields the protein CARNHLGNEQFF.